Listed below are T cell receptor beta chains from one sample, sequenced in a study of vaccination and CD4 T cells after COVID-19. Via MiXCR, TCRdb re-called the PCR reads, giving one row per CDR3 protein. The data hold just over 15,000 distinct CDR3 sequences, with about 69% observed a single time. These receptors lack a known antigen. What was sequenced was CD4+ T cells from blood, cultured in vitro. The receptors here all came from a human donor who had recovered from COVID-19. Both conserved end residues are trimmed from each CDR3. A D gene is named only where the DNA matches it firmly.

D gene	V gene	CDR3 protein
-	TRBV28	ASSLLLTSNQPQH
-	TRBV7-2	ASSLEPTHDEQF
-	TRBV5-1	ASSWTANTEAF
-	TRBV7-2	ASRKGSTGNTIY
TRBD1	TRBV7-3	ASSSGQGNGYT
-	TRBV4-3	ASSQVVSRSPLH
-	TRBV21-1	ASSTPGVYQPQH
-	TRBV10-3	AISGILAHEQY
-	TRBV12-5	ASGADLNQPQH
-	TRBV6-2/TRBV6-3	ASSYWGDNYGYT
-	TRBV7-9	ASSPDRGGTEAF
TRBD1	TRBV27	ATRDRENQPQH
TRBD1	TRBV19	ASTLRQGTGGYT
TRBD2	TRBV10-3	AITPSGRGETQY
-	TRBV11-3	ASSLGGLSTDTQY
-	TRBV6-1	ASSPSIGYEQY
-	TRBV9	ASSVERPLPWGYT
-	TRBV28	ASSPWGVQGGTDTQY
TRBD1	TRBV28	ASSLTGTGGAAKNIQY
TRBD1	TRBV20-1	SARRQGQSNQPQH
-	TRBV20-1	SARDPRFGYNEQF
-	TRBV7-2	ASSKPHSNQPQH
-	TRBV6-2/TRBV6-3	ASNYGGAGQPQH
-	TRBV6-1	ASSRQAVYEQY
TRBD1	TRBV10-2	ASSDSGRGKTQY
-	TRBV6-2/TRBV6-3	AVNQRSNQPQH
TRBD1	TRBV2	ASRRGTGAGEQY
-	TRBV15	ATSRGQQETQY
TRBD1	TRBV24-1	AATGKGVNEQF
TRBD1	TRBV7-3	ASSWTGVNSPLH
-	TRBV20-1	SAHSERWRGNQPQH
TRBD2	TRBV11-3	ASSSGLAGGGDEQF
-	TRBV27	ASSLSRGGTYNSPLH
-	TRBV28	ASSRGPSGNTIY
-	TRBV19	ASSASGISTGELF
-	TRBV20-1	SARRVGPGNEQY
TRBD2	TRBV7-2	ASSLGGLAGSYNEQF
-	TRBV19	ASSITGRDTEAF
-	TRBV10-1	ASSRQRTNSPLH
-	TRBV28	ASSLSGQPQH